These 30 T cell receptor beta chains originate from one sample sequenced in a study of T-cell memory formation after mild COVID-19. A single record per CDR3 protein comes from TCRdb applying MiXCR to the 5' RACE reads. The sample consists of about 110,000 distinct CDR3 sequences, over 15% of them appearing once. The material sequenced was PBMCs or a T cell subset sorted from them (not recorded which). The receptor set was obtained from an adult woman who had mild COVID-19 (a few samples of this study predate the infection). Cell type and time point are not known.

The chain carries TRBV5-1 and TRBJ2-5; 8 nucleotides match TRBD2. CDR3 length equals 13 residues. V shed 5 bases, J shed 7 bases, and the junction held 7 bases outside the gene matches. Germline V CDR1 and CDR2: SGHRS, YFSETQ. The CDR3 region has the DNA TGCGCCAGCAGGTCGGGAGGGTCCGGGACCCAGTACTTC. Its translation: CASRSGGSGTQYF.

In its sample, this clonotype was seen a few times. CDR3 region: CASSKTDLSTDTQYF. CDR3 DNA sequence: TGTGCCAGCAGCAAGACCGACTTAAGCACAGATACGCAGTATTTT. The J gene is TRBJ2-3, the V gene TRBV7-2, with D unresolved. The V end lost 5 bases, the J end lost 0 bases, and 12 bases lay between the germline ends. This CDR3 is 15 amino acids long. Germline V lookup: CDR1 SGHTA, CDR2 FQGNSA.

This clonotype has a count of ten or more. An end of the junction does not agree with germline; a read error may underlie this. CDR3 in amino acids: CASSLGGTNEQFF. For the CDR3, the DNA is TGTGCTAGCAGCTTAGGCGGTACCAATGAGCAGTTCTTC. The rearrangement joins TRBV7-7 to TRBJ2-1, with D unclear. The CDR3 spans 13 residues. Germline CDR1 reads SSHAT; CDR2 reads FNYEAQ (reference sequence).

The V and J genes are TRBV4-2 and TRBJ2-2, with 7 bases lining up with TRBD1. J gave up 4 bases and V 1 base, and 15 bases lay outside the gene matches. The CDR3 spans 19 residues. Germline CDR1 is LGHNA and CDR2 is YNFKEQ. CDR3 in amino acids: CASSQAIGARDRPTGELFF. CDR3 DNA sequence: TGTGCCAGCAGCCAAGCGATAGGAGCCCGGGACAGACCCACCGGGGAGCTGTTTTTT.

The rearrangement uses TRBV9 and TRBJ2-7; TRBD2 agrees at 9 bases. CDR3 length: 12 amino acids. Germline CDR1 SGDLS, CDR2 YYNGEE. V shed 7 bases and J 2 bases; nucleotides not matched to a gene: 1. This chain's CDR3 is CASGGGAYEQYF. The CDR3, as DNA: TGTGCCAGCGGCGGGGGGGCCTACGAGCAGTACTTC.

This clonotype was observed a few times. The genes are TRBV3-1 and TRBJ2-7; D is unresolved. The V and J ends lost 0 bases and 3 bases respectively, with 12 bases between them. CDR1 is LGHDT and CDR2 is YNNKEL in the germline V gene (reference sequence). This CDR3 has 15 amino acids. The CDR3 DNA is TGTGCCAGCAGCCAAGATGAAGGGTTAAGCTACGAGCAGTACTTC. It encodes CASSQDEGLSYEQYF.

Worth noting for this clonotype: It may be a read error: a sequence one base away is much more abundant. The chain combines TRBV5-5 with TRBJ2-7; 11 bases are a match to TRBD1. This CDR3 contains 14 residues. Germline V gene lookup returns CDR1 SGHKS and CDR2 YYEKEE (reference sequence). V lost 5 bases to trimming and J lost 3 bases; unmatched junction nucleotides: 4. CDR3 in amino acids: CASRSGTGGYEQYF. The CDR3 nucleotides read TGTGCCAGCAGATCCGGGACAGGGGGCTACGAGCAGTACTTC. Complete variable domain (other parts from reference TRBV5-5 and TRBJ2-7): DAGVTQSPTHLIKTRGQQVTLRCSPISGHKSVSWYQQVLGQGPQFIFQYYEKEERGRGNFPDRFSARQFPNYSSELNVNALLLGDSALYLCASRSGTGGYEQYFGPGTRLTVT.

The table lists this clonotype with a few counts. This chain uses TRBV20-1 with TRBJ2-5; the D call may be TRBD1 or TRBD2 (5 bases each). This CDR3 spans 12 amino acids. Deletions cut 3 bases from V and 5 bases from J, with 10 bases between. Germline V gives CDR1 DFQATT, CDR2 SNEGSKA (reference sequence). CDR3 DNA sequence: TGCAGTGCTAGCGAGGGGATGGAGACCCAGTACTTC. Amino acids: CSASEGMETQYF.

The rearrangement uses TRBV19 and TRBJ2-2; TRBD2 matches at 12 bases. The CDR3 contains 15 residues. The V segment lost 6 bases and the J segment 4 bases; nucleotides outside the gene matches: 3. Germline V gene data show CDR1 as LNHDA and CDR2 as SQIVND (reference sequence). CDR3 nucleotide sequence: TGTGCCAGTAGCCCGACTAGCGGGGGCACCGGGGAGCTGTTTTTT. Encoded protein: CASSPTSGGTGELFF.

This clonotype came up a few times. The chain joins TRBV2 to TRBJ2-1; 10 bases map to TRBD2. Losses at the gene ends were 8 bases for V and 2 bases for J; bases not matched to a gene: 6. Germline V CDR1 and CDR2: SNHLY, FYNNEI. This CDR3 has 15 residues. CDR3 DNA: TGTGCCAGCCGGGGGCTAGCGGGAGCCTACAATGAGCAGTTCTTC. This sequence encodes CASRGLAGAYNEQFF. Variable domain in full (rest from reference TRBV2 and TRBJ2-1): EPEVTQTPSHQVTQMGQEVILRCVPISNHLYFYWYRQILGQKVEFLVSFYNNEISEKSEIFDDQFSVERPDGSNFTLKIRSTKLEDSAMYFCASRGLAGAYNEQFFGPGTRLTVL.

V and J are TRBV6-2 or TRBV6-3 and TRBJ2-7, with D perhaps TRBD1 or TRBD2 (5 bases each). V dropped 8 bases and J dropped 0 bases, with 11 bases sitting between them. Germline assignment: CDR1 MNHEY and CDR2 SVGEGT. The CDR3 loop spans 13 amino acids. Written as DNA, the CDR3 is TGTGCCAGCGAGGGACGCCGCTCCTACGAGCAGTACTTC. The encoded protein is CASEGRRSYEQYF.

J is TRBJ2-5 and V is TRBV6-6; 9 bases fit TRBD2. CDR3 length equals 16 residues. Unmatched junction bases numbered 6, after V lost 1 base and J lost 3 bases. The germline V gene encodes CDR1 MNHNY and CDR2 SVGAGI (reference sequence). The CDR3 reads CASSYFGGGGEETQYF. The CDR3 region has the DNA TGTGCCAGCAGTTACTTCGGCGGCGGGGGGGAAGAGACCCAGTACTTC.

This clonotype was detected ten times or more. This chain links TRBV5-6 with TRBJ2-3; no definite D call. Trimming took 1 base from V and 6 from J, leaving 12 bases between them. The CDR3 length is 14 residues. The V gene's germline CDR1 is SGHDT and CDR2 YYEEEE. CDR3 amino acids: CASSLFLNLDTQYF. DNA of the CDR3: TGTGCCAGCAGCTTGTTTTTGAACCTCGATACGCAGTATTTT.

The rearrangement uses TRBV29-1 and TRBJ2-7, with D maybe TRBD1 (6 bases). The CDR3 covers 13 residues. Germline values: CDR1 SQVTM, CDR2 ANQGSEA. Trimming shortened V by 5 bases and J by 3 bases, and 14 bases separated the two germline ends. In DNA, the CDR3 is TGCAGCGTTTACTCGGACAGCTTCTACGAGCAGTACTTC. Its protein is CSVYSDSFYEQYF.

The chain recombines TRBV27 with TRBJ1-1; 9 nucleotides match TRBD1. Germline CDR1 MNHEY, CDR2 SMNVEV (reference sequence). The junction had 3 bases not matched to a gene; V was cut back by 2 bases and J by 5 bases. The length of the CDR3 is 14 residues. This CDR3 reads CASSLGTGITEAFF. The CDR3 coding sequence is TGTGCCAGCAGTTTAGGGACAGGGATAACTGAAGCTTTCTTT.

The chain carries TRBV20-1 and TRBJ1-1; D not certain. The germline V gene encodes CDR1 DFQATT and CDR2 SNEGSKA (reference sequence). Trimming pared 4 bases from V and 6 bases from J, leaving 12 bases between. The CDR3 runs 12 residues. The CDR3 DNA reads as TGCAGTGCTAAAGGGATGGCGGCTGAAGCTTTCTTT. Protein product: CSAKGMAAEAFF.

Written as DNA, the CDR3 is TGTGCCAGCAGCCAGCTAGCGGCCACGACCGGGGAGCTGTTTTTT. This gives the protein CASSQLAATTGELFF. The gene calls are TRBV14 and TRBJ2-2, with 7 bases lining up with TRBD2. V shed 3 bases and J 5 bases; nucleotides not matched to a gene: 6. The germline V gene has CDR1 SGHDN and CDR2 FVKESK. The CDR3 totals 15 residues.

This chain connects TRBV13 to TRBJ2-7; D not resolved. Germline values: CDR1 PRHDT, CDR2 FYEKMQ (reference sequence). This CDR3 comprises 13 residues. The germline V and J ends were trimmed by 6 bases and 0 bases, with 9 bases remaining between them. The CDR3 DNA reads TGTGCCAGCAGTTCCGGAAACTCCTACGAGCAGTACTTC. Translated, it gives CASSSGNSYEQYF.

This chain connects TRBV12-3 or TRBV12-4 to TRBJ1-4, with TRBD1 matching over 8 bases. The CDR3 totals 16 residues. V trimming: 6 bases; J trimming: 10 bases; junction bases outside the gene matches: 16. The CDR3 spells CASSLGRGTGEVKLFF. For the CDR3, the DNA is TGTGCCAGCAGCTTGGGTCGGGGGACAGGAGAGGTAAAACTGTTTTTT.

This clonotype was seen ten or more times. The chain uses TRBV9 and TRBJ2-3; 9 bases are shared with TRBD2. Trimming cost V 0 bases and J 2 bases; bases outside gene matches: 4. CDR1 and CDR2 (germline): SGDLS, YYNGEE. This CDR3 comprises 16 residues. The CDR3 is CASSVGLAASTDTQYF. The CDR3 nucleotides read TGTGCCAGCAGCGTAGGACTAGCGGCCTCCACAGATACGCAGTATTTT.

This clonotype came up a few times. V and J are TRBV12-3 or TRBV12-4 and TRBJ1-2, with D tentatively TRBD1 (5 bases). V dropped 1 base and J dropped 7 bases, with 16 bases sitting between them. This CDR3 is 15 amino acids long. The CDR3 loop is CASSLGFGHEAGYTF. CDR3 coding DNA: TGTGCCAGCAGTTTAGGGTTTGGACATGAGGCTGGCTACACCTTC.

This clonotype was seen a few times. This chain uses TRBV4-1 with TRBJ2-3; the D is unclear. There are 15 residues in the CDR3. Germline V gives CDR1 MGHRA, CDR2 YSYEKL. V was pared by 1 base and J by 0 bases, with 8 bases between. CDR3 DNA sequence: TGCGCCAGCAGCCAAGGGGCTACCAGCACAGATACGCAGTATTTT. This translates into CASSQGATSTDTQYF.

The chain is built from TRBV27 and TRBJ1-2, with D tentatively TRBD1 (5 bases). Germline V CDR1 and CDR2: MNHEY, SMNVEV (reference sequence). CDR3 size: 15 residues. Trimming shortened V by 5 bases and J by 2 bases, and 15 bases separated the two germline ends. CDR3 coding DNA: TGTGCCAGCAGTCCGACGGGACGGCTCAACTATGGCTACACCTTC. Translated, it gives CASSPTGRLNYGYTF.

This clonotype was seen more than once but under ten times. The CDR3, as DNA: TGCGCCAGCAGCCAAGAGTTCAAATGGGCGCAGTATTTT. Its translation: CASSQEFKWAQYF. The chain uses TRBV4-1 and TRBJ2-3; D gene ambiguous. Trimming removed 0 bases from V and 10 bases from J, with 11 bases in between. Germline V lookup: CDR1 MGHRA, CDR2 YSYEKL. The CDR3 length is 13 residues.

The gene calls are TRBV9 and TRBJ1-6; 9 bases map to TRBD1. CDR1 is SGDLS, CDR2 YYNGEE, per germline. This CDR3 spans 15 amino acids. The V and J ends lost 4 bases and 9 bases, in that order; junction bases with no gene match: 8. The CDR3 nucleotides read TGTGCCAGCAGCCCGTCGACAGGGGGAAGTTCACCCCTCCACTTT. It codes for CASSPSTGGSSPLHF.

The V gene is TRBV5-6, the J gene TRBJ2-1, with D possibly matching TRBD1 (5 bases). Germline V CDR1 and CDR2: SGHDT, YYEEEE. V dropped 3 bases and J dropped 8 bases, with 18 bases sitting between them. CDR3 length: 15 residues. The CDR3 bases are TGTGCCAGCAGCTACGAGACAGACTTCTCGGATGAGCAGTTCTTC. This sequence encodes CASSYETDFSDEQFF.

The CDR3 region is CASSQGLALLSGANVLTF. The CDR3 DNA is TGCGCCAGCAGCCAAGGTCTAGCACTCCTCTCTGGGGCCAACGTCCTGACTTTC. The rearrangement uses TRBV4-3 and TRBJ2-6; D is possibly TRBD2 (5 bases). CDR3 length equals 18 residues. V was cut by 1 base and J by 0 bases, with 13 bases left in between. Per the germline V gene, CDR1 is LGHNA and CDR2 is YSLEER.

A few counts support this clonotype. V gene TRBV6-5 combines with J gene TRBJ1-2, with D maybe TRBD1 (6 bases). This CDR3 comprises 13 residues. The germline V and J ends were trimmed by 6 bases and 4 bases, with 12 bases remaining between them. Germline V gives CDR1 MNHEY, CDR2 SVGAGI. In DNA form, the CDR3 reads TGTGCCAGCAGCCTTGACAGGTTCTATGGCTACACCTTC. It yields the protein CASSLDRFYGYTF.

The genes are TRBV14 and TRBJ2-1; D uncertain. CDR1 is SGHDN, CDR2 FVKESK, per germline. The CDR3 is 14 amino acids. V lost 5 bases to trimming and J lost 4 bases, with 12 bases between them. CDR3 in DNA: TGTGCCAGCAGCGAGGAAAACGGATACAATGAGCAGTTCTTC. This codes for CASSEENGYNEQFF. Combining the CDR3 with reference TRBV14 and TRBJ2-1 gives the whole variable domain EAGVTQFPSHSVIEKGQTVTLRCDPISGHDNLYWYRRVMGKEIKFLLHFVKESKQDESGMPNNRFLAERTGGTYSTLKVQPAELEDSGVYFCASSEENGYNEQFFGPGTRLTVL.

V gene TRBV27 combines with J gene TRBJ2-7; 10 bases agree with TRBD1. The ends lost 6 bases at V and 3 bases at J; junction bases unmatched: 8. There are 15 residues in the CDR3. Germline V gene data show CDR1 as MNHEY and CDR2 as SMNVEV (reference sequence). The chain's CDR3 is CASSPGTGVYYEQYF. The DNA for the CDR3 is TGTGCCAGCAGCCCAGGGACAGGGGTTTACTACGAGCAGTACTTC.